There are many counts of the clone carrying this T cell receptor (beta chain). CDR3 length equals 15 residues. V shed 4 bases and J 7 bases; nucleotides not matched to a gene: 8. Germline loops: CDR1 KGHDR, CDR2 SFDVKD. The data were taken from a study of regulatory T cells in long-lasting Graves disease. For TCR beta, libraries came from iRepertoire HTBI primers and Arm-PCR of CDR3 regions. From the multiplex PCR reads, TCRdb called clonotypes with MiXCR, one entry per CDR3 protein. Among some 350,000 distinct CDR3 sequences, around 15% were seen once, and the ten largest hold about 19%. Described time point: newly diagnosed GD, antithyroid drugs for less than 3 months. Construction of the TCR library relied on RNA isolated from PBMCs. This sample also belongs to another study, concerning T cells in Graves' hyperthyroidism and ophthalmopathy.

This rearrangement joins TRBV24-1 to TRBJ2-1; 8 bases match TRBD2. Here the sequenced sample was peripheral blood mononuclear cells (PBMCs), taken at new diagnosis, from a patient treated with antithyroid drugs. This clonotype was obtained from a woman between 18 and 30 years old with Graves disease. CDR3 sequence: CATSEVGRGTNEQFF. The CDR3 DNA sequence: TGTGCCACCAGTGAGGTCGGGAGGGGTACTAATGAGCAGTTCTTC.